These 4 T cell receptor beta chains were all obtained from the same sample, sequenced in a study of blood T cell repertoires in COVID-19. Assay used: immunoSEQ multiplex PCR; TCRdb lists only in-frame clones, some missing. The sample shows a few hundred thousand clones, 70% to 90% of them seen only once. Sequencing was done on a sample of peripheral blood. These receptors were taken from a woman in her 70s with acute or convalescent COVID-19.

This clone was counted only a few times. The CDR3 reads CASSARGNGYTF. CDR3 nucleotides: TGTGCCAGCAGTGCGCGAGGGAATGGCTACACCTTC. The V and J genes are TRBV2 and TRBJ1-2; D uncertain. The CDR3 is 12 amino acids. The V gene's germline CDR1 is SNHLY and CDR2 FYNNEI. The germline V and J ends were trimmed by 4 bases and 6 bases, with 9 bases remaining between them.

V gene TRBV7-9 combines with J gene TRBJ1-2; D is ambiguous. The CDR3 is 12 residues long. V was pared by 6 bases and J by 12 bases, with 17 bases between. Germline V gene sequence: CDR1 SEHNR, CDR2 FQNEAQ (reference sequence). The CDR3 region has the DNA TGTGCCAGCAGTCCCGAGGCGGGGAGTAACACCTTC. Amino acid sequence: CASSPEAGSNTF.

The chain uses TRBV2 and TRBJ2-1; D not resolved. V gave up 4 bases and J gave up 0 bases, with 7 bases separating them. Germline V gene lookup returns CDR1 SNHLY and CDR2 FYNNEI. The CDR3 loop spans 14 amino acids. CDR3 region: CASSGFSSYNEQFF. In nucleotides, the CDR3 is TGTGCCAGCAGTGGGTTCAGCTCCTACAATGAGCAGTTCTTC. Full variable domain (outside the CDR3, taken from reference TRBV2 and TRBJ2-1): EPEVTQTPSHQVTQMGQEVILRCVPISNHLYFYWYRQILGQKVEFLVSFYNNEISEKSEIFDDQFSVERPDGSNFTLKIRSTKLEDSAMYFCASSGFSSYNEQFFGPGTRLTVL.

The V gene is TRBV19, the J gene TRBJ1-5, with 7 positions matching TRBD1. The V gene's germline CDR1 is LNHDA and CDR2 SQIVND (reference sequence). Germline trimming cut 6 bases from V and 6 bases from J; bases unmatched to any gene: 8. The CDR3 is made up of 14 amino acids. Here the CDR3 reads CASSILGGVQPQHF. CDR3 DNA sequence: TGTGCCAGTAGCATTCTAGGGGGCGTTCAGCCCCAGCATTTT.